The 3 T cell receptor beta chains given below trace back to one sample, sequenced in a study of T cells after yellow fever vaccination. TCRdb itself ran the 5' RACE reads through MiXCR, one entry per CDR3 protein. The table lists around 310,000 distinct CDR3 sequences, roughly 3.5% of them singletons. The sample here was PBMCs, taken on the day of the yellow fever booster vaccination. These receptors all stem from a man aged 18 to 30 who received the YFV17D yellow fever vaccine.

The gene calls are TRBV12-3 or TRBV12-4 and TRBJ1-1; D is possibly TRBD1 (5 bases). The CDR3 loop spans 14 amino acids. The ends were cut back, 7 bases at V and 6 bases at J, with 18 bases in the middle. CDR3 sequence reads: CASTPAGQFAEAFF. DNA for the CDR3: TGTGCCAGCACTCCCGCGGGGCAGTTCGCTGAAGCTTTCTTT.

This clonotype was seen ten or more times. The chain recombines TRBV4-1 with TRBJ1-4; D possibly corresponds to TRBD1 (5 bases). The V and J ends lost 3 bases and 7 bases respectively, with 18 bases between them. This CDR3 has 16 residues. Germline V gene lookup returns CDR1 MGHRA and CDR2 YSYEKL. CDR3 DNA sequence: TGCGCCAGCAGCCAGGACCCCGGGACTGCTCGTGAAAAACTGTTTTTT. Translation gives CASSQDPGTAREKLFF.

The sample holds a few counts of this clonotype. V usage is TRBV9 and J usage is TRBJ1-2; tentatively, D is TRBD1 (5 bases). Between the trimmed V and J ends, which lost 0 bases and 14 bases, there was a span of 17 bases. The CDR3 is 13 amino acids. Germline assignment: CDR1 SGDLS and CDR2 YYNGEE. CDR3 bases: TGTGCCAGCAGCGTAGGAGGGGAAGGGTTCCGAACCTTC. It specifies CASSVGGEGFRTF. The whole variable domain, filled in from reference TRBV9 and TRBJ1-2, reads DSGVTQTPKHLITATGQRVTLRCSPRSGDLSVYWYQQSLDQGLQFLIQYYNGEERAKGNILERFSAQQFPDLHSELNLSSLELGDSALYFCASSVGGEGFRTFGSGTRLTVV.